These T cell receptor beta chains were read from a single sample in a study of radiotherapy plus CTLA-4 blockade in lung cancer. The repertoire was sequenced with immunoSEQ multiplex PCR; TCRdb's copy has only in-frame clones and lacks some. The data contain about 95,000 clones, approximately 83% of them singletons. The material sequenced was peripheral blood, taken from a patient treated with radiotherapy plus ipilimumab. The receptors derive from a human donor with non-small cell lung cancer who had stable disease on radiotherapy plus ipilimumab. The CDR3 runs from the conserved cysteine through the conserved F or W. The order of the fields is D gene, V gene, J gene, clone size, CDR3 protein, CDR3 DNA. D genes are given only for firm matches. Size is stated for part of the rows, as once, few or many counts, or as a class when the clone is expanded.

D gene: .; V gene: TRBV5-4; J gene: TRBJ2-5; clone size: .; CDR3 protein: CASSFISTETQYF; CDR3 DNA: TGTGCCAGCAGCTTCATATCGACGGAGACCCAGTACTTC
D gene: TRBD2; V gene: TRBV27; J gene: TRBJ2-7; clone size: .; CDR3 protein: CASSYTGTSGYEQYF; CDR3 DNA: TGTGCCAGCAGTTACACAGGGACTAGCGGCTACGAGCAGTACTTC
D gene: .; V gene: TRBV5-1; J gene: TRBJ2-2; clone size: .; CDR3 protein: CASSLGGTTNTGELFF; CDR3 DNA: TGCGCCAGCAGTTTGGGCGGGACGACGAACACCGGGGAGCTGTTTTTT
D gene: .; V gene: TRBV30; J gene: TRBJ2-7; clone size: .; CDR3 protein: CAWSGNRVSSYEQYF; CDR3 DNA: TGTGCCTGGAGTGGGAACAGGGTTAGCTCCTACGAGCAGTACTTC
D gene: .; V gene: TRBV6-4; J gene: TRBJ2-6; clone size: .; CDR3 protein: CASKTGLGANVLTF; CDR3 DNA: TGTGCCAGCAAAACAGGGTTAGGGGCCAACGTCCTGACTTTC
D gene: .; V gene: TRBV6-5; J gene: TRBJ2-2; clone size: .; CDR3 protein: CASSSLRGYRELFF; CDR3 DNA: TGTGCCAGCAGTTCACTTAGGGGGTACCGGGAGCTGTTTTTT
D gene: .; V gene: TRBV5-1; J gene: TRBJ1-1; clone size: .; CDR3 protein: CASSRLGGEAFF; CDR3 DNA: TGCGCCAGCAGCCGCCTTGGGGGTGAAGCTTTCTTT
D gene: .; V gene: TRBV10-1; J gene: TRBJ2-1; clone size: .; CDR3 protein: CASSEVGGTPYYNEQFF; CDR3 DNA: TGCGCCAGCAGTGAGGTTGGCGGGACTCCATACTACAATGAGCAGTTCTTC
D gene: .; V gene: TRBV7-9; J gene: TRBJ1-4; clone size: .; CDR3 protein: CASSFGFEKLFF; CDR3 DNA: TGTGCCAGCAGCTTTGGGTTTGAAAAACTGTTTTTT
D gene: TRBD1; V gene: TRBV27; J gene: TRBJ2-2; clone size: .; CDR3 protein: CASSTRTGLNTGELFF; CDR3 DNA: TGTGCCAGCAGTACCCGGACAGGGCTGAACACCGGGGAGCTGTTTTTT
D gene: TRBD2; V gene: TRBV27; J gene: TRBJ2-7; clone size: .; CDR3 protein: CASGKRGAYEQYF; CDR3 DNA: TGTGCCAGCGGCAAGCGGGGCGCCTACGAGCAGTACTTC
D gene: .; V gene: TRBV6-1; J gene: TRBJ1-2; clone size: once; CDR3 protein: CASIGQSYGYTF; CDR3 DNA: TGTGCCAGCATAGGGCAGTCCTATGGCTACACCTTC
D gene: TRBD1; V gene: TRBV28; J gene: TRBJ1-6; clone size: .; CDR3 protein: CASSPSTGNNSPLHF; CDR3 DNA: TGTGCCAGCAGTCCATCGACAGGGAATAATTCACCCCTCCACTTT
D gene: .; V gene: TRBV5-8; J gene: TRBJ2-7; clone size: .; CDR3 protein: CASSLGYEQYF; CDR3 DNA: TGTGCCAGCAGCTTAGGCTACGAGCAGTACTTC
D gene: .; V gene: TRBV2; J gene: TRBJ1-5; clone size: .; CDR3 protein: CASSEARDANYQPQHF; CDR3 DNA: TGTGCCAGCAGTGAAGCGCGGGACGCAAACTATCAGCCCCAGCATTTT
D gene: .; V gene: TRBV5-1; J gene: TRBJ2-1; clone size: .; CDR3 protein: CASSLRDYEQFF; CDR3 DNA: TGCGCCAGCAGTTTGCGGGACTATGAGCAGTTCTTC
D gene: .; V gene: TRBV7-9; J gene: TRBJ1-3; clone size: few; CDR3 protein: CASSSSGAGNTIYF; CDR3 DNA: TGTGCCAGCAGCTCATCAGGGGCTGGAAACACCATATATTTT
D gene: TRBD1; V gene: TRBV7-2; J gene: TRBJ2-3; clone size: .; CDR3 protein: CASSLLSGTGETDTQYF; CDR3 DNA: TGTGCCAGCAGCTTACTATCCGGGACAGGGGAGACAGATACGCAGTATTTT
D gene: .; V gene: TRBV5-8; J gene: TRBJ1-2; clone size: .; CDR3 protein: CASSLGGARGSYGYTF; CDR3 DNA: TGTGCCAGCAGCTTGGGGGGCGCCCGGGGGTCCTATGGCTACACCTTC
D gene: TRBD1; V gene: TRBV28; J gene: TRBJ1-2; clone size: .; CDR3 protein: CASRQGALPGYTF; CDR3 DNA: TGTGCCAGCAGACAGGGGGCCCTACCGGGCTACACCTTC
D gene: TRBD2; V gene: TRBV9; J gene: TRBJ2-4; clone size: .; CDR3 protein: CASSAGGGPPDIQYF; CDR3 DNA: TGTGCCAGCAGCGCGGGAGGAGGGCCCCCCGACATTCAGTACTTC
D gene: .; V gene: TRBV27; J gene: TRBJ2-6; clone size: .; CDR3 protein: CASTLGRGSGANVLTF; CDR3 DNA: TGTGCCAGCACCCTAGGAAGGGGCTCTGGGGCCAACGTCCTGACTTTC
D gene: .; V gene: TRBV4-2; J gene: TRBJ2-7; clone size: .; CDR3 protein: CASSQDGIRAGYEQYF; CDR3 DNA: TGTGCCAGCAGCCAAGATGGTATACGGGCGGGGTACGAGCAGTACTTC
D gene: TRBD2; V gene: TRBV19; J gene: TRBJ2-1; clone size: once; CDR3 protein: CASRRTGTSGSNEQFF; CDR3 DNA: TGTGCCAGTAGGCGGACCGGGACTAGCGGGAGTAATGAGCAGTTCTTC
D gene: TRBD2; V gene: TRBV4-1; J gene: TRBJ2-1; clone size: .; CDR3 protein: CASSPAGTSGVSYNEQFF; CDR3 DNA: TGCGCCAGCAGCCCAGCGGGGACTAGCGGGGTTTCCTACAATGAGCAGTTCTTC
D gene: .; V gene: TRBV20-1; J gene: TRBJ2-7; clone size: .; CDR3 protein: CSAIAVYEQYF; CDR3 DNA: TGCAGTGCCATTGCAGTTTACGAGCAGTACTTC
D gene: .; V gene: TRBV6-1; J gene: TRBJ1-3; clone size: .; CDR3 protein: CASQGAAGGNTIYF; CDR3 DNA: TGTGCCAGCCAAGGGGCAGCAGGAGGAAACACCATATATTTT
D gene: .; V gene: TRBV27; J gene: TRBJ2-1; clone size: .; CDR3 protein: CASRARASYNEQFF; CDR3 DNA: TGTGCCAGCCGGGCTAGGGCCTCCTACAATGAGCAGTTCTTC
D gene: .; V gene: TRBV18; J gene: TRBJ1-5; clone size: .; CDR3 protein: CASSPSGTRSNQPQHF; CDR3 DNA: TGTGCCAGCTCACCGTCAGGGACGCGAAGCAATCAGCCCCAGCATTTT
D gene: .; V gene: TRBV11-2; J gene: TRBJ1-1; clone size: .; CDR3 protein: CASSLGLGEAFF; CDR3 DNA: TGTGCCAGCAGCTTAGGTCTCGGGGAAGCTTTCTTT
D gene: .; V gene: TRBV5-6; J gene: TRBJ1-5; clone size: .; CDR3 protein: CASSSADEGGSQPQHF; CDR3 DNA: TGTGCCAGCAGCTCCGCGGACGAGGGGGGAAGTCAGCCCCAGCATTTT
D gene: TRBD1; V gene: TRBV10-1; J gene: TRBJ1-1; clone size: .; CDR3 protein: CASSAWDRGLTEAFF; CDR3 DNA: TGCGCCAGCAGTGCGTGGGACAGGGGGCTTACTGAAGCTTTCTTT
D gene: .; V gene: TRBV30; J gene: TRBJ1-5; clone size: few; CDR3 protein: CAWSGGFGASDQPQHF; CDR3 DNA: TGTGCCTGGAGTGGTGGTTTCGGGGCTAGCGATCAGCCCCAGCATTTT
D gene: .; V gene: TRBV11-2; J gene: TRBJ1-2; clone size: once; CDR3 protein: CASSSSAPYGYTF; CDR3 DNA: TGTGCCAGCAGTAGTTCTGCGCCTTATGGCTACACCTTC
D gene: TRBD1; V gene: TRBV7-9; J gene: TRBJ2-2; clone size: few; CDR3 protein: CASSGTGVRGELFF; CDR3 DNA: TGTGCCAGCAGCGGGACAGGGGTTCGGGGGGAGCTGTTTTTT
D gene: TRBD1; V gene: TRBV18; J gene: TRBJ1-6; clone size: .; CDR3 protein: CASSPGQGGNSPLHF; CDR3 DNA: TGTGCCAGCTCACCCGGACAGGGAGGTAATTCACCCCTCCACTTT
D gene: TRBD1; V gene: TRBV11-2; J gene: TRBJ1-2; clone size: .; CDR3 protein: CASSQRTGGYYGYTF; CDR3 DNA: TGTGCCAGCAGCCAAAGGACAGGGGGCTACTATGGCTACACCTTC
D gene: .; V gene: TRBV20-1; J gene: TRBJ1-5; clone size: .; CDR3 protein: CSAGTGPQHF; CDR3 DNA: TGCAGTGCTGGTACTGGGCCCCAGCATTTT
D gene: .; V gene: TRBV30; J gene: TRBJ2-1; clone size: .; CDR3 protein: CAWSVRAVSYNEQFF; CDR3 DNA: TGTGCCTGGAGTGTACGAGCGGTCTCCTACAATGAGCAGTTCTTC
D gene: TRBD1; V gene: TRBV19; J gene: TRBJ1-6; clone size: few; CDR3 protein: CASSTLGQGNSPLHF; CDR3 DNA: TGTGCCAGTAGTACCCTCGGACAGGGGAATTCACCCCTCCACTTT
D gene: TRBD1; V gene: TRBV6-6; J gene: TRBJ2-1; clone size: .; CDR3 protein: CASRTGTGLTEQFF; CDR3 DNA: TGTGCCAGCAGAACCGGGACAGGGTTGACTGAGCAGTTCTTC
D gene: .; V gene: TRBV5-5; J gene: TRBJ1-1; clone size: .; CDR3 protein: CASSFVGYTEAFF; CDR3 DNA: TGTGCCAGCAGCTTCGTGGGATACACTGAAGCTTTCTTT
D gene: TRBD1; V gene: TRBV28; J gene: TRBJ1-3; clone size: .; CDR3 protein: CASSPRTGSGNTIYF; CDR3 DNA: TGTGCCAGCAGCCCTAGGACAGGGAGTGGAAACACCATATATTTT
D gene: .; V gene: TRBV7-3; J gene: TRBJ1-2; clone size: .; CDR3 protein: CASSSQPGRGYTF; CDR3 DNA: TGTGCCAGCAGCTCGCAACCCGGGAGAGGCTACACCTTC
D gene: TRBD1; V gene: TRBV19; J gene: TRBJ2-7; clone size: .; CDR3 protein: CASSIGTGPVEQYF; CDR3 DNA: TGTGCCAGTAGTATCGGGACAGGGCCGGTCGAGCAGTACTTC
D gene: .; V gene: TRBV19; J gene: TRBJ1-2; clone size: few; CDR3 protein: CASSTTFYGYTF; CDR3 DNA: TGTGCCAGTAGTACCACCTTCTATGGCTACACCTTC
D gene: TRBD2; V gene: TRBV25-1; J gene: TRBJ2-5; clone size: .; CDR3 protein: CASSEVGLAEETQYF; CDR3 DNA: TGTGCCAGCAGTGAAGTGGGACTAGCGGAGGAGACCCAGTACTTC
D gene: TRBD1; V gene: TRBV30; J gene: TRBJ1-2; clone size: .; CDR3 protein: CAGPIGLGTGNGYTF; CDR3 DNA: TGTGCCGGGCCCATTGGACTCGGGACAGGCAATGGCTACACCTTC
D gene: .; V gene: TRBV9; J gene: TRBJ2-3; clone size: .; CDR3 protein: CASSVRGAADTQYF; CDR3 DNA: TGTGCCAGCAGCGTCAGGGGGGCTGCAGATACGCAGTATTTT
D gene: .; V gene: TRBV7-2; J gene: TRBJ1-1; clone size: .; CDR3 protein: CASSLDVQANTEAFF; CDR3 DNA: TGTGCCAGCAGCTTAGATGTCCAGGCGAACACTGAAGCTTTCTTT
D gene: TRBD1; V gene: TRBV18; J gene: TRBJ2-1; clone size: .; CDR3 protein: CASSRGQGIYNEQFF; CDR3 DNA: TGTGCCAGCTCACGAGGACAGGGGATTTACAATGAGCAGTTCTTC
D gene: .; V gene: TRBV28; J gene: TRBJ1-4; clone size: once; CDR3 protein: CASSLTGTEKLFF; CDR3 DNA: TGTGCCAGCAGTTTAACCGGGACTGAAAAACTGTTTTTT
D gene: TRBD1; V gene: TRBV6-5; J gene: TRBJ1-1; clone size: .; CDR3 protein: CASSGRQGGGTEAFF; CDR3 DNA: TGTGCCAGCAGTGGGAGACAGGGAGGAGGCACTGAAGCTTTCTTT